A single sample is the source of the 32 T cell receptor beta chains below, sequenced in a study of T cells in Graves' hyperthyroidism and ophthalmopathy (dated by TCRdb to 2018 to 2020). Library preparation employed multiplex PCR. The sequencer was an Illumina HiSeq 2000. The TCR beta CDR3 regions were amplified from RNA transcripts. The first round of RT-PCR for the TCR CDR3 was performed with the HTBI primer set and the Qiagen OneStep RT-PCR kit. Clones were called with MiXCR by TCRdb after fastp trimmed the public reads at Q25, and only in-frame beta chains were retained. Every distinct CDR3 protein forms one entry, paired with its most common genes and DNA. The sample yields over 500,000 distinct CDR3 sequences; approximately 14% were counted once. The top ten constitute roughly 14% of the sample. The sequenced sample was blood. The receptor source for this set is a woman between 40 and 50 years old with Graves' hyperthyroidism.

There are a few counts of this clonotype. This rearrangement joins TRBV15 to TRBJ2-5, with a weak D call TRBD2 (5 bases). Between the trimmed V and J ends, which lost 3 bases and 1 base, there was a span of 6 bases. This CDR3 comprises 13 residues. The germline V gene encodes CDR1 LNHNV and CDR2 YYDKDF (reference sequence). CDR3 loop: CATSSLAQETQYF. DNA of the CDR3: TGTGCCACCAGCAGTCTAGCCCAAGAGACCCAGTACTTC. Full variable domain (remainder filled in from reference TRBV15 and TRBJ2-5): DAMVIQNPRYQVTQFGKPVTLSCSQTLNHNVMYWYQQKSSQAPKLLFHYYDKDFNNEADTPDNFQSRRPNTSFCFLDIRSPGLGDTAMYLCATSSLAQETQYFGPGTRLLVL.

In its sample, this clonotype was seen many times. V usage is TRBV5-1 and J usage is TRBJ1-1; D not resolved. Germline V gene data show CDR1 as SGHRS and CDR2 as YFSETQ. V lost 1 base, J lost 1 base, and 11 bases lay in between. This CDR3 region has 15 residues. As DNA, the CDR3 is TGCGCCAGCAGCTTGTATACAGCCACGAACACTGAAGCTTTCTTT. Its translation: CASSLYTATNTEAFF. The variable domain in full, completed from reference TRBV5-1 and TRBJ1-1, reads KAGVTQTPRYLIKTRGQQVTLSCSPISGHRSVSWYQQTPGQGLQFLFEYFSETQRNKGNFPGRFSGRQFSNSRSEMNVSTLELGDSALYLCASSLYTATNTEAFFGQGTRLTVV.

Only a few counts were recorded for this clonotype. The rearrangement joins TRBV6-1 to TRBJ2-3; 8 bases match TRBD2. The CDR3 extends over 16 amino acids. Germline assignment: CDR1 MNHNS and CDR2 SASEGT. The V and J ends lost 7 bases and 2 bases, in that order; junction bases with no gene match: 11. CDR3 region: CASTALLAEITDTQYF. Written as DNA, the CDR3 is TGTGCCAGCACCGCCCTACTAGCGGAAATCACAGATACGCAGTATTTT.

This clonotype was counted many times. The chain carries TRBV28 and TRBJ2-5, with 9 bases fitting TRBD1. CDR1 MDHEN and CDR2 SYDVKM come from the germline V gene. J was trimmed by 5 bases and V by 7 bases; bases with no gene match: 23. This CDR3 comprises 19 residues. CDR3 residues: CASTSGQGLFGSRDETQYF. The CDR3 nucleotides read TGTGCCAGCACCTCGGGACAGGGTTTATTCGGATCCCGCGACGAGACCCAGTACTTC. Supplemented by reference TRBV28 and TRBJ2-5, the full variable domain reads DVKVTQSSRYLVKRTGEKVFLECVQDMDHENMFWYRQDPGLGLRLIYFSYDVKMKEKGDIPEGYSVSREKKERFSLILESASTNQTSMYLCASTSGQGLFGSRDETQYFGPGTRLLVL.

Many counts were recorded for this clonotype. This chain connects TRBV12-3 or TRBV12-4 to TRBJ1-2, with 7 bases matching TRBD1. With 6 bases clipped from V and 7 bases from J, the junction kept 8 bases outside the gene matches. The CDR3 is 13 amino acids. The CDR3 sequence is CASSPDRVGGYTF. CDR3 nucleotide sequence: TGTGCCAGCAGCCCCGACAGGGTGGGTGGCTACACCTTC.

This chain uses TRBV2 with TRBJ1-5; D is unresolved. The germline gives CDR1 SNHLY, CDR2 FYNNEI. This CDR3 contains 14 residues. V was pared by 7 bases and J by 0 bases, with 10 bases between. The CDR3 here is CASNGQHSNQPQHF. CDR3 in DNA: TGTGCCAGCAACGGCCAGCATAGCAATCAGCCCCAGCATTTT.

A remark on this clonotype: Being one base from a much bigger clone, this may be a read error. This sequence joins TRBV10-3 and TRBJ2-2; D call uncertain. V lost 6 bases and J lost 5, with 10 bases in between. Per the germline V gene, CDR1 is ENHRY and CDR2 is SYGVKD. The CDR3 is made up of 13 amino acids. The CDR3 DNA reads TGTGCCATCAGCCTGGCCGGGACCGGGGAGCTGTTTTTT. Translation: CAISLAGTGELFF.

The genes are TRBV6-1 and TRBJ2-7, with TRBD2 identical over 10 bases. With 6 bases clipped from V and 5 bases from J, the junction kept 10 bases outside the gene matches. CDR1 is MNHNS, CDR2 SASEGT, per germline. This CDR3 region has 15 residues. The CDR3 coding sequence is TGTGCCAGCAGCTGGACTAGCGGCTTCAGGAACGAGCAGTACTTC. It translates to CASSWTSGFRNEQYF.

This clonotype was detected many times. The V and J genes are TRBV12-3 or TRBV12-4 and TRBJ2-7, with D possibly matching TRBD2 (6 bases). V shed 2 bases and J shed 4 bases, with 12 bases lying between them. The CDR3 runs to 14 residues. This CDR3 reads CASSLRDGLYEQYF. The CDR3 nucleotides are TGTGCCAGCAGTTTAAGGGACGGACTATACGAGCAGTACTTC.

The V and J genes are TRBV11-1 and TRBJ1-4, with 9 bases matching TRBD1. CDR1 is SGHAT, CDR2 FQDESV, per germline (reference sequence). J gave up 3 bases and V 5 bases, and 4 bases lay outside the gene matches. The CDR3 sequence is 15 residues long. The chain's CDR3 is CASSIQGAANEKLFF. CDR3 nucleotides: TGTGCCAGCAGCATACAGGGGGCGGCTAATGAAAAACTGTTTTTT.

The sample holds many counts of this clonotype. The V and J genes are TRBV27 and TRBJ2-5; TRBD1 is a possible D gene (6 bases). From germline, CDR1 is MNHEY and CDR2 SMNVEV (reference sequence). Trimming took 1 base from V and 0 from J, leaving 12 bases between them. This CDR3 spans 16 amino acids. The CDR3 region has the DNA TGTGCCAGCAGTTTATACACCGGACAGAACCAAGAGACCCAGTACTTC. This gives the protein CASSLYTGQNQETQYF.

This clonotype was seen more than once but under ten times. The chain has TRBV30 and TRBJ1-1; maybe TRBD1 (6 bases). Germline V gives CDR1 GTSNPN, CDR2 SVGIG (reference sequence). The CDR3 contains 13 residues. The DNA of the CDR3 is TGTGCTGTAAATGAGGGGGGGAACACTGAAGCTTTCTTT. This codes for CAVNEGGNTEAFF. The whole variable domain, filled in from reference TRBV30 and TRBJ1-1, reads SQTIHQWPATLVQPVGSPLSLECTVEGTSNPNLYWYRQAAGRGLQLLFYSVGIGQISSEVPQNLSASRPQDRQFILSSKKLLLSDSGFYLCAVNEGGNTEAFFGQGTRLTVV.

This clonotype was observed at least ten times. The V gene is TRBV5-4, the J gene TRBJ2-3; 15 positions agree with TRBD2. V dropped 4 bases and J dropped 2; count of bases not matched to a gene: 5. The CDR3 totals 17 residues. Germline V CDR1 and CDR2: SGHNT, YYREEE (reference sequence). This CDR3 reads CASSPGLAGGPTDTQYF. CDR3 nucleotide sequence: TGTGCCAGCAGCCCGGGACTAGCGGGGGGACCCACAGATACGCAGTATTTT.

This clonotype was counted between two and nine times. The gene calls are TRBV5-1 and TRBJ1-6, with TRBD1 matching over 8 bases. Germline values: CDR1 SGHRS, CDR2 YFSETQ. V shed 2 bases and J 5 bases; nucleotides not matched to a gene: 3. The CDR3 totals 15 residues. CDR3 in DNA: TGCGCCAGCAGCTTCGACAGGGGTAATAATTCACCCCTCCACTTT. This codes for CASSFDRGNNSPLHF.

This clonotype has at least ten counts. This chain joins TRBV2 and TRBJ2-3; 9 nucleotides align to TRBD2. From germline, CDR1 is SNHLY and CDR2 FYNNEI. CDR3 length: 17 residues. The trim removed 1 base at V and 2 bases at J, leaving 7 bases unmatched. CDR3 loop: CASSEGATSGLTDTQYF. The DNA of the CDR3 is TGTGCCAGCAGTGAAGGAGCGACTAGCGGTCTCACAGATACGCAGTATTTT.

This chain connects TRBV10-1 to TRBJ2-1, with 13 bases matching TRBD2. The V gene end was trimmed by 0 bases and the J gene end by 7 bases; junction bases not matched to a gene: 9. The CDR3 loop spans 18 amino acids. Germline V gene data show CDR1 as WNHNN and CDR2 as SYGVQD (reference sequence). CDR3 sequence (DNA): TGCGCCAGCAGTGAGTCGACTTTAGGGACTAGCGGGAAAAATGAGCAGTTCTTC. It encodes CASSESTLGTSGKNEQFF.

This clonotype showed up many times. The gene calls are TRBV28 and TRBJ2-7; TRBD1 matches 11 bases. The CDR3 has 16 residues. Germline values: CDR1 MDHEN, CDR2 SYDVKM. With V trimmed by 1 base and J by 5 bases, 7 bases remained unmatched. In nucleotides, the CDR3 is TGTGCCAGCAGTTTATTACCGGGACAGGGGGATAACGAGCAGTACTTC. Translation gives CASSLLPGQGDNEQYF.

This clonotype was recorded a few times. The chain links TRBV10-3 to TRBJ2-7, with D unclear. The CDR3 has 16 amino acids. Trimming left V 2 bases short and J 3 bases short, with 17 bases between. The germline V gene encodes CDR1 ENHRY and CDR2 SYGVKD. CDR3 DNA: TGTGCCATCAGTGAGAGCCCGTTAGGTATCGGCTACGAGCAGTACTTC. The encoded protein is CAISESPLGIGYEQYF.

The CDR3 sequence: CAIRKGASGSGDEQFF. DNA of the CDR3: TGTGCCATCAGGAAGGGGGCTAGCGGGAGTGGCGATGAGCAGTTCTTC. The genes are TRBV10-3 and TRBJ2-1, with 10 bases matching TRBD2. Germline loops: CDR1 ENHRY, CDR2 SYGVKD. Trimming took 6 bases from V and 8 from J; bases not matched to a gene: 13. This CDR3 is built from 16 residues.

At least ten counts were recorded for this clonotype. V usage is TRBV24-1 and J usage is TRBJ2-1, with D possibly matching TRBD1 (6 bases). This CDR3 has 15 residues. The V and J ends lost 7 bases and 0 bases respectively, with 12 bases between them. Germline lookup yields CDR1 KGHDR and CDR2 SFDVKD. This CDR3 is CATSRTGTSYNEQFF. The CDR3 nucleotides are TGTGCCACCAGCCGAACAGGGACCTCCTACAATGAGCAGTTCTTC.

Only a few counts were recorded for this clonotype. The gene calls are TRBV4-1 and TRBJ1-4, with 8 bases fitting TRBD1. The V gene end was trimmed by 3 bases and the J gene end by 8 bases; junction bases not matched to a gene: 8. The CDR3 length is 15 residues. CDR1 is MGHRA and CDR2 is YSYEKL in the germline V gene. CDR3 sequence: CASSQGDRREEKLFF. Here the CDR3 DNA reads TGCGCCAGCAGCCAGGGGGACAGGAGGGAGGAAAAACTGTTTTTT.

This clonotype occurred many times. The chain employs TRBV10-3 and TRBJ2-2; no clear D gene. The CDR3 totals 16 residues. In germline, CDR1 is ENHRY, CDR2 SYGVKD. The V end was cut by 3 bases, the J end by 2 bases, with 13 bases between. CDR3 sequence: CAISDSRNHNTGELFF. The CDR3 DNA is TGTGCCATCAGTGACAGTCGGAACCATAACACCGGGGAGCTGTTTTTT.

In this sample, this clonotype turned up many times. The CDR3 DNA reads TGTGCCAGCAGCTTCCCCCACAGACCCGGCGCCTATGGCTACACCTTC. It specifies CASSFPHRPGAYGYTF. The chain combines TRBV5-5 with TRBJ1-2; no clear D gene. The CDR3 contains 16 residues. Trimming took off 2 bases at V and 4 bases at J, with 18 bases between the two ends. The V gene's germline CDR1 is SGHKS and CDR2 YYEKEE (reference sequence).

The V call is TRBV4-1, the J call TRBJ2-2; tentatively, D is TRBD2 (5 bases). V was trimmed by 0 bases and J by 4 bases, leaving 9 bases between them. Per the germline V gene, CDR1 is MGHRA and CDR2 is YSYEKL. The CDR3 is made up of 15 amino acids. The CDR3 here is CASSQDHEGTGELFF. Written as DNA, the CDR3 is TGCGCCAGCAGCCAAGATCACGAGGGCACCGGGGAGCTGTTTTTT.

In its sample, this clonotype was seen many times. The J gene is TRBJ2-1, the V gene TRBV3-1; the D gene is possibly TRBD1 (5 bases). The V gene lost 4 bases and the J gene lost 4 bases, with 11 bases spanning the gap. The CDR3 consists of 14 residues. Germline values: CDR1 LGHDT, CDR2 YNNKEL (reference sequence). The CDR3 here is CASSLRQLYNEQFF. CDR3 in DNA: TGTGCCAGCAGCCTCCGACAGCTGTACAATGAGCAGTTCTTC.

This chain joins TRBV9 and TRBJ2-2, with D hard to call. Per the germline V gene, CDR1 is SGDLS and CDR2 is YYNGEE. The CDR3 loop spans 13 amino acids. The V end lost 7 bases, the J end lost 4 bases, and 11 bases lay between the germline ends. Written as DNA, the CDR3 is TGTGCCAGCTCCCCTTGGTTCACCGGGGAGCTGTTTTTT. It is translated as CASSPWFTGELFF.

This clonotype was observed at least ten times. The J gene is TRBJ2-5, the V gene TRBV28; 8 nucleotides align to TRBD2. With V trimmed by 6 bases and J by 5 bases, 11 bases remained unmatched. Germline V lookup: CDR1 MDHEN, CDR2 SYDVKM. The CDR3 sequence is 15 residues long. Here the CDR3 DNA reads TGTGCCAGCAGCCTTAGCGGGGCAGGGCTGGAGACCCAGTACTTC. Its translation: CASSLSGAGLETQYF. Full variable domain (rest looked up from reference TRBV28 and TRBJ2-5): DVKVTQSSRYLVKRTGEKVFLECVQDMDHENMFWYRQDPGLGLRLIYFSYDVKMKEKGDIPEGYSVSREKKERFSLILESASTNQTSMYLCASSLSGAGLETQYFGPGTRLLVL.

Only a few counts were recorded for this clonotype. The J gene is TRBJ1-3, the V gene TRBV16; maybe TRBD1 (6 bases). Germline V CDR1 and CDR2: KGHSY, FQNENV. This CDR3 has 15 residues. Trimming removed 4 bases from V and 0 bases from J, with 10 bases in between. As DNA, the CDR3 is TGTGCCAGCAGCCCCAGACAGGCCTCTGGAAACACCATATATTTT. Protein: CASSPRQASGNTIYF.

This sequence joins TRBV5-1 and TRBJ2-5, with unresolved D. The CDR3 has 14 residues. Deletions cut 6 bases from V and 4 bases from J, with 16 bases between. Germline V lookup: CDR1 SGHRS, CDR2 YFSETQ. This chain's CDR3 is CASTLGYGRETQYF. The DNA for the CDR3 is TGCGCCAGCACACTGGGGTATGGTAGAGAGACCCAGTACTTC.

There are many counts of this clonotype. The chain links TRBV28 to TRBJ2-6; 8 bases map to TRBD2. Germline loops: CDR1 MDHEN, CDR2 SYDVKM. Germline trimming cut 2 bases from V and 0 bases from J; bases unmatched to any gene: 9. The CDR3 runs to 19 residues. CDR3: CASSLAGGHHPSGANVLTF. DNA for the CDR3: TGTGCCAGCAGTTTAGCGGGAGGACATCACCCCTCTGGGGCCAACGTCCTGACTTTC.

The rearrangement uses TRBV24-1 and TRBJ2-2; no definite D call. V was shortened by 2 bases and J by 3 bases, with 9 bases between the two germline ends. CDR3 length: 15 residues. Germline CDR1 reads KGHDR; CDR2 reads SFDVKD. CDR3 bases: TGTGCCACCAGTGATTCACCCCCGGACACCGGGGAGCTGTTTTTT. Protein product: CATSDSPPDTGELFF.

This clonotype was seen ten or more times. This chain links TRBV7-2 with TRBJ1-6; D not resolved. The CDR3 totals 14 residues. CDR1 is SGHTA, CDR2 FQGNSA, per germline. V lost 6 bases, J lost 7 bases, and 13 bases lay in between. CDR3 region: CASRPTVWNSPLHF. Written as DNA, the CDR3 is TGTGCCAGCAGACCAACGGTGTGGAATTCACCCCTCCACTTT. Complete variable domain (other parts from reference TRBV7-2 and TRBJ1-6): GAGVSQSPSNKVTEKGKDVELRCDPISGHTALYWYRQSLGQGLEFLIYFQGNSAPDKSGLPSDRFSAERTGGSVSTLTIQRTQQEDSAVYLCASRPTVWNSPLHFGNGTRLTVT.